These 27 T cell receptor beta chains came from one sample sequenced in a study of cytomegalovirus exposure and HLA in healthy donors. Primers for the PCR totalled 60 Vbeta and 13 Jbeta. Data came from immunoSEQ multiplex PCR; TCRdb stores just in-frame clones and leaves some out. The sample contains about 130,000 clones, roughly 80% of which appear only once. The sample comprised PBMCs. The receptors were sampled from a woman in her fifties or sixties in good health and CMV-seronegative.

J is TRBJ2-1 and V is TRBV5-1, with D possibly TRBD2 on 6 matching bases. V was shortened by 4 bases and J by 0 bases, with 17 bases between the two germline ends. The CDR3 contains 17 residues. Germline CDR1 is SGHRS and CDR2 is YFSETQ. CDR3 sequence: CASSALGLAISYNEQFF. As DNA, the CDR3 is TGCGCCAGCAGCGCCCTCGGCCTAGCGATCTCCTACAATGAGCAGTTCTTC.

CDR3 coding DNA: TGTGCCAGCAGCCGAGACAGGGGGGTTCAGCCCCAGCATTTT. Translated, it gives CASSRDRGVQPQHF. The chain employs TRBV28 and TRBJ1-5; 9 bases are a match to TRBD1. V lost 6 bases and J lost 6; bases outside the gene matches: 6. Per the germline V gene, CDR1 is MDHEN and CDR2 is SYDVKM. The CDR3 consists of 14 residues. Filled out from reference TRBV28 and TRBJ1-5, the complete variable domain reads DVKVTQSSRYLVKRTGEKVFLECVQDMDHENMFWYRQDPGLGLRLIYFSYDVKMKEKGDIPEGYSVSREKKERFSLILESASTNQTSMYLCASSRDRGVQPQHFGDGTRLSIL.

The chain combines TRBV7-2 with TRBJ2-1, with 10 bases that match TRBD2. V dropped 2 bases and J dropped 6; count of bases not matched to a gene: 4. CDR1 SGHTA and CDR2 FQGNSA come from the germline V gene. The CDR3 loop spans 15 amino acids. The CDR3 sequence: CASSLLAGVGNEQFF. The CDR3 nucleotides read TGTGCCAGCAGCTTACTAGCGGGAGTCGGCAATGAGCAGTTCTTC.

The table lists this clone with a few counts. V and J are TRBV19 and TRBJ2-2; perhaps TRBD1 as D (5 bases). This CDR3 region has 16 residues. Per the germline V gene, CDR1 is LNHDA and CDR2 is SQIVND (reference sequence). The germline V and J ends were trimmed by 5 bases and 2 bases, with 15 bases remaining between them. The CDR3 nucleotides are TGTGCCAGTAGTTCCCGGACACTGTCAAACACCGGGGAGCTGTTTTTT. It translates to CASSSRTLSNTGELFF.

The chain links TRBV27 to TRBJ2-7; tentative D call: TRBD1 (6 bases). CDR1 is MNHEY and CDR2 is SMNVEV in the germline V gene (reference sequence). This CDR3 is 13 amino acids long. V was clipped by 3 bases and J by 5 bases, with 11 bases between them. CDR3 nucleotides: TGTGCCAGCAGTTTTTACAGGGCCCACGAGCAGTACTTC. It is translated as CASSFYRAHEQYF.

This chain links TRBV6-4 with TRBJ2-1; 10 bases agree with TRBD2. CDR3 length: 15 residues. In germline, CDR1 is MRHNA, CDR2 SNTAGT. Trimming took 6 bases from V and 1 from J; bases not matched to a gene: 3. In nucleotides, the CDR3 is TGTGCCAGCAGAGCTAGCGGGAGTTCCTACAATGAGCAGTTCTTC. Protein product: CASRASGSSYNEQFF.

V usage is TRBV27 and J usage is TRBJ1-2; 9 positions match TRBD1. Per the germline V gene, CDR1 is MNHEY and CDR2 is SMNVEV (reference sequence). Unmatched junction bases numbered 10, after V lost 4 bases and J lost 10 bases. This CDR3 is built from 14 residues. In DNA, the CDR3 is TGTGCCAGCAGTTACTCCAGGACAGGGGAGGACTACACCTTC. This gives the protein CASSYSRTGEDYTF.

The genes are TRBV7-8 and TRBJ2-1; TRBD1 aligns across 8 bases. The germline CDR1 and CDR2 sequences are SGHVS and FQNEAQ. V shed 4 bases, J shed 0 bases, and the junction held 11 bases outside the gene matches. This CDR3 has 18 amino acids. The DNA for the CDR3 is TGTGCCAGCAGCTCCCCCCGGACAGGGACAGGCTCCTACAATGAGCAGTTCTTC. It encodes CASSSPRTGTGSYNEQFF.

The chain links TRBV2 to TRBJ1-1; 7 bases agree with TRBD1. This CDR3 is built from 14 residues. Germline lookup yields CDR1 SNHLY and CDR2 FYNNEI. V was pared by 7 bases and J by 1 base, with 6 bases of the junction left unmatched. The CDR3 sequence: CASNAHRGNTEAFF. DNA of the CDR3: TGTGCCAGCAACGCCCACAGGGGGAACACTGAAGCTTTCTTT.

The chain employs TRBV30 and TRBJ1-2, with D unclear. In germline, CDR1 is GTSNPN, CDR2 SVGIG (reference sequence). The CDR3 is 14 residues long. Trimming stripped 8 bases from V and 4 bases from J, with 20 bases between. The DNA of the CDR3 is TGTGCCAGCCGAAACCCGGCAGGCATCTATGGCTACACCTTC. Amino acids: CASRNPAGIYGYTF.

This sequence joins TRBV10-2 and TRBJ2-1; a possible D gene is TRBD2 (6 bases). The CDR3 contains 11 residues. Trimming stripped 4 bases from V and 13 bases from J, with 11 bases between. CDR1 and CDR2 from the germline V gene are WSHSY and SAAADI. The CDR3: CASSVVAAQFF. CDR3 DNA: TGCGCCAGCAGTGTGGTAGCGGCCCAGTTCTTC.

With respect to this clone: Other DNA variants within this sample encode the same CDR3. This chain connects TRBV7-9 to TRBJ2-5; 9 nucleotides match TRBD2. Germline-derived CDR1 and CDR2 are SEHNR and FQNEAQ (reference sequence). After removal of 4 bases from V and 6 bases from J, the junction contained 6 bases not matched to a gene. The CDR3 runs 14 residues. CDR3 coding DNA: TGTGCCAGCAGCTCTCTGGCGGGGGGGCAGACCCAGTACTTC. Amino acid sequence: CASSSLAGGQTQYF.

V and J are TRBV15 and TRBJ1-5; no firm D call. V shed 6 bases and J shed 4 bases, with 10 bases lying between them. CDR1 is LNHNV and CDR2 is YYDKDF in the germline V gene (reference sequence). This CDR3 contains 13 residues. The CDR3: CATRGRRNQPQHF. The CDR3 coding sequence is TGTGCCACCAGGGGCCGACGGAATCAGCCCCAGCATTTT. Based on the CDR3 plus reference TRBV15 and TRBJ1-5, the full variable domain is DAMVIQNPRYQVTQFGKPVTLSCSQTLNHNVMYWYQQKSSQAPKLLFHYYDKDFNNEADTPDNFQSRRPNTSFCFLDIRSPGLGDTAMYLCATRGRRNQPQHFGDGTRLSIL.

CDR3 amino acids: CASRPQDSYEQYF. CDR3 in DNA: TGTGCCAGTAGGCCTCAGGACTCCTACGAGCAGTACTTC. The chain is built from TRBV19 and TRBJ2-7; D not certain. Germline V gives CDR1 LNHDA, CDR2 SQIVND (reference sequence). V was pared by 6 bases and J by 0 bases, with 9 bases between. The CDR3 length is 13 residues.

The V call is TRBV7-9, the J call TRBJ1-2, with D perhaps TRBD1 (5 bases). CDR1 and CDR2 (germline): SEHNR, FQNEAQ (reference sequence). The CDR3 has 19 amino acids. Between the trimmed V and J ends, which lost 5 bases and 4 bases, there was a span of 29 bases. This CDR3 reads CASSQPIGDFGDSGYGYTF. The CDR3 nucleotides read TGTGCCAGCAGCCAGCCTATTGGGGACTTTGGGGATAGTGGCTATGGCTACACCTTC.

The chain couples TRBV29-1 to TRBJ1-1, with 9 bases matching TRBD1. This CDR3 contains 12 residues. Per germline, CDR1 SQVTM and CDR2 ANQGSEA. The trim removed 6 bases at V and 2 bases at J, leaving 1 base unmatched. The CDR3 loop reads CSVGQGNTEAFF. CDR3 DNA sequence: TGCAGCGTGGGACAGGGAAACACTGAAGCTTTCTTT.

The chain couples TRBV7-9 to TRBJ1-1; 8 nucleotides agree with TRBD1. This CDR3 is 13 amino acids long. With 3 bases clipped from V and 6 bases from J, the junction kept 3 bases outside the gene matches. The germline CDR1 and CDR2 sequences are SEHNR and FQNEAQ (reference sequence). DNA of the CDR3: TGTGCCAGCAGCTTTGGGACAGGACCTGAAGCTTTCTTT. It codes for CASSFGTGPEAFF.

The genes are TRBV6-4 and TRBJ2-1; 9 bases align to TRBD2. The ends lost 3 bases at V and 6 bases at J; junction bases unmatched: 6. The CDR3 length is 15 residues. Per the germline V gene, CDR1 is MRHNA and CDR2 is SNTAGT. The CDR3 DNA follows: TGTGCCAGCAGTGAAGGGGGACTAGCCTCCAATGAGCAGTTCTTC. It is translated as CASSEGGLASNEQFF.

The gene calls are TRBV6-1 and TRBJ1-1, with 7 nucleotides matching TRBD1. In germline, CDR1 is MNHNS, CDR2 SASEGT. The CDR3 length is 15 residues. V lost 4 bases, J lost 4 bases, and 9 bases stayed unmatched. The CDR3 coding sequence is TGTGCCAGCAGTGGACAGGGTCCGTTGGGCACTGAAGCTTTCTTT. This gives the protein CASSGQGPLGTEAFF.

The chain is built from TRBV5-1 and TRBJ1-3, with D perhaps TRBD1 (5 bases). The CDR3 loop spans 15 amino acids. V shed 1 base and J shed 2 bases, with 10 bases lying between them. Germline lookup yields CDR1 SGHRS and CDR2 YFSETQ. CDR3 loop: CASSLRGDAGNTIYF. The CDR3, as DNA: TGCGCCAGCAGCTTGCGGGGGGACGCTGGAAACACCATATATTTT.

This sequence joins TRBV27 and TRBJ2-3; 8 bases align to TRBD2. In germline, CDR1 is MNHEY, CDR2 SMNVEV (reference sequence). J lost 6 bases, V lost 5 bases, and 10 bases had no gene match. This CDR3 has 15 residues. CDR3 sequence reads: CASSLHRPSGDTQYF. The CDR3 region has the DNA TGTGCCAGCAGTCTCCACCGCCCTAGCGGGGATACGCAGTATTTT.

The chain links TRBV7-9 to TRBJ2-7; 7 bases are shared with TRBD1. With 5 bases clipped from V and 5 bases from J, the junction kept 15 bases outside the gene matches. The CDR3 covers 16 residues. The germline V gene has CDR1 SEHNR and CDR2 FQNEAQ (reference sequence). CDR3 sequence (DNA): TGTGCCAGCAGCGCGGATAGAGGGGGCGCTCGGGACGAGCAGTACTTC. Translated: CASSADRGGARDEQYF.

There are a few counts of this clone. This chain connects TRBV4-2 to TRBJ2-3; 7 nucleotides align to TRBD2. This CDR3 has 15 residues. Germline V lookup: CDR1 LGHNA, CDR2 YNFKEQ. V shed 0 bases, J shed 5 bases, and the junction held 5 bases outside the gene matches. CDR3 protein: CASSQETSAEDTQYF. The CDR3 region has the DNA TGTGCCAGCAGCCAAGAAACTAGCGCGGAAGATACGCAGTATTTT.

This clone appeared a few times. The chain recombines TRBV20-1 with TRBJ2-7, with unresolved D. Trimming took off 1 base at V and 5 bases at J, with 3 bases between the two ends. CDR1 DFQATT and CDR2 SNEGSKA come from the germline V gene (reference sequence). The CDR3 spans 10 residues. The CDR3 DNA reads TGCAGTGCTAGAGGCGACGAGCAGTACTTC. Its protein product is CSARGDEQYF.

The gene calls are TRBV28 and TRBJ2-7, with 7 positions matching TRBD1. Trimming cost V 1 base and J 2 bases; bases outside gene matches: 2. The CDR3 sequence is 14 residues long. The germline V gene encodes CDR1 MDHEN and CDR2 SYDVKM. CDR3 amino acids: CASSLSQGPYEQYF. In DNA, the CDR3 is TGTGCCAGCAGTTTATCACAGGGGCCCTACGAGCAGTACTTC.

CDR3 amino acids: CSVEPGVVAEAFF. DNA of the CDR3: TGCAGCGTTGAACCGGGTGTGGTTGCTGAAGCTTTCTTT. This chain links TRBV29-1 with TRBJ1-1; D is ambiguous. V lost 2 bases and J 6 bases, leaving 13 bases between the germline ends. Per the germline V gene, CDR1 is SQVTM and CDR2 is ANQGSEA. CDR3 length equals 13 residues.

In this sample, this clone turned up a few times. The J gene is TRBJ2-7, the V gene TRBV7-9; TRBD1 matches at 11 bases. V was clipped by 5 bases and J by 6 bases; unmatched bases: 9. The CDR3 has 15 residues. Germline lookup yields CDR1 SEHNR and CDR2 FQNEAQ (reference sequence). The CDR3 DNA reads as TGTGCCAGCAGCCCTCGGACAGGGGGCCACTCCGAGCAGTACTTC. Protein product: CASSPRTGGHSEQYF. The full variable domain, completed using reference TRBV7-9 and TRBJ2-7, is DTGVSQNPRHKITKRGQNVTFRCDPISEHNRLYWYRQTLGQGPEFLTYFQNEAQLEKSRLLSDRFSAERPKGSFSTLEIQRTEQGDSAMYLCASSPRTGGHSEQYFGPGTRLTVT.